One and the same sample provided the 2 T cell receptor beta chains below, sequenced in a study of blood T cells in healthy people across ages. A second PCR of about 7 to 12 cycles used a sample-barcoded 5' primer and a J-beta primer mix. MiXCR was run by TCRdb on the 5' RACE reads, yielding one entry per CDR3 protein. The sample shows roughly 730,000 distinct CDR3 sequences, roughly three fifths of them seen only once. The sample taken for sequencing was blood. Source of these receptors: a middle-aged man in good health.

The gene calls are TRBV5-1 and TRBJ2-5, with D unclear. V gave up 0 bases and J gave up 4 bases, with 10 bases separating them. Germline assignment: CDR1 SGHRS and CDR2 YFSETQ. The CDR3 runs to 14 residues. CDR3 loop: CASSLVENRETQYF. DNA for the CDR3: TGCGCCAGCAGCTTGGTCGAGAACCGAGAGACCCAGTACTTC.

In its sample, this clonotype was seen many times. V is TRBV7-9 and J is TRBJ2-1; D is unresolved. Germline assignment: CDR1 SEHNR and CDR2 FQNEAQ (reference sequence). CDR3 length: 10 residues. V lost 6 bases, J lost 7 bases, and 4 bases lay in between. The CDR3 nucleotides read TGTGCCAGCAGTCGGAATGAGCAGTTCTTC. Translated, it gives CASSRNEQFF.